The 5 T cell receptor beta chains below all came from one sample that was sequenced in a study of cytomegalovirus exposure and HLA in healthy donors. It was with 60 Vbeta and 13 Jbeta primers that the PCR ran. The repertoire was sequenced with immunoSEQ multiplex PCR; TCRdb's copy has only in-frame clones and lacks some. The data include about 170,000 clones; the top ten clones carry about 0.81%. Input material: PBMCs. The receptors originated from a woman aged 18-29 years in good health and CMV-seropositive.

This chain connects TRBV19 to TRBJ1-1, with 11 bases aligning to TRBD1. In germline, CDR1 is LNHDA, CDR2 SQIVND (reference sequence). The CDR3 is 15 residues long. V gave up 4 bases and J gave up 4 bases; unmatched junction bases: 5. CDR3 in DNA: TGTGCCAGTAGTAGGGGACAGGGGGTGGTCACTGAAGCTTTCTTT. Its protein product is CASSRGQGVVTEAFF.

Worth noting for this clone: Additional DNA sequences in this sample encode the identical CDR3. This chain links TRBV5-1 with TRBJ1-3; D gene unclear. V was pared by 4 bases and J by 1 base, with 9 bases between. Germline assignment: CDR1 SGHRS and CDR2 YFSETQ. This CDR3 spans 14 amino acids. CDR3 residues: CASSLGSSGNTIYF. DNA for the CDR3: TGCGCCAGCAGCCTCGGGTCTTCTGGAAACACCATATATTTT.

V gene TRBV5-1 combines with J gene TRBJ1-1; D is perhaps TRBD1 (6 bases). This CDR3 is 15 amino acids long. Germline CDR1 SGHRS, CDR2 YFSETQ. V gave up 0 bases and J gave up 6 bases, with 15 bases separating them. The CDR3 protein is CASSLAAGAMSEAFF. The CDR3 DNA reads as TGCGCCAGCAGCTTGGCAGCGGGGGCGATGTCTGAAGCTTTCTTT.

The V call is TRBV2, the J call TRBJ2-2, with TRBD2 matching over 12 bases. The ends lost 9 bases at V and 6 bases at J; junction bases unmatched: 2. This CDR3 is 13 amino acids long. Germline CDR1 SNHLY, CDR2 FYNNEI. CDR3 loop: CARRLAGAGELFF. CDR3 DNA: TGTGCCAGGAGACTAGCGGGGGCCGGGGAGCTGTTTTTT.

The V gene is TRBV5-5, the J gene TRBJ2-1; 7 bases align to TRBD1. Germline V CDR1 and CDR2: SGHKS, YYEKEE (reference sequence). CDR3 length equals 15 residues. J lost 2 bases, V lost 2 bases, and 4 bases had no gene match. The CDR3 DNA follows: TGTGCCAGCAGCTTTGAGGGGGCAACCTACAATGAGCAGTTCTTC. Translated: CASSFEGATYNEQFF.